Below are 22 T cell receptor beta chains sequenced from a single sample in a study of memory CD8 T cells in hepatitis C reinfection. Time point denoted: late/post reinfection, 12 to 24 weeks after detection. Sorted cells were sequenced directly ex vivo without any in vitro expansion. The repertoire was sequenced with immunoSEQ multiplex PCR; TCRdb's copy has only in-frame clones and lacks some. The sample includes some 46,000 clones, roughly 89% seen only once; the top ten take 0.6% to 0.9%. Sequencing was performed on naive CD8+ T cells sorted from blood. The receptor set was obtained from a man between 18 and 35 years old with hepatitis C virus infection.

The chain recombines TRBV7-8 with TRBJ2-1; 13 nucleotides match TRBD2. This CDR3 is 16 amino acids long. Germline CDR1 is SGHVS and CDR2 is FQNEAQ. Trimming cost V 7 bases and J 2 bases; bases outside gene matches: 5. The CDR3 protein is CASTRTSGSTYNEQFF. CDR3 bases: TGTGCCAGCACCAGGACTAGCGGGAGTACCTACAATGAGCAGTTCTTC.

This clone was counted a single time. The chain links TRBV9 to TRBJ1-2, with D perhaps matching TRBD1 (5 bases). From germline, CDR1 is SGDLS and CDR2 YYNGEE. The germline V and J ends were trimmed by 0 bases and 0 bases, with 12 bases remaining between them. There are 16 residues in the CDR3. The CDR3 reads CASSVDPGPTNYGYTF. DNA for the CDR3: TGTGCCAGCAGCGTAGATCCAGGGCCCACTAACTATGGCTACACCTTC. The whole variable domain, filled in from reference TRBV9 and TRBJ1-2, reads DSGVTQTPKHLITATGQRVTLRCSPRSGDLSVYWYQQSLDQGLQFLIQYYNGEERAKGNILERFSAQQFPDLHSELNLSSLELGDSALYFCASSVDPGPTNYGYTFGSGTRLTVV.

The V and J genes are TRBV5-6 and TRBJ2-1; 8 bases are a match to TRBD2. With 4 bases clipped from V and 4 bases from J, the junction kept 10 bases outside the gene matches. CDR1 is SGHDT, CDR2 YYEEEE, per germline. The CDR3 is 16 residues long. CDR3 residues: CASSPTTSGYYNEQFF. As DNA, the CDR3 is TGTGCCAGCAGCCCCACCACTAGCGGCTATTACAATGAGCAGTTCTTC.

V and J are TRBV27 and TRBJ2-1, with a weak D call TRBD2 (5 bases). V gave up 2 bases and J gave up 9 bases, with 11 bases separating them. The CDR3 runs 13 residues. The germline CDR1 and CDR2 sequences are MNHEY and SMNVEV (reference sequence). The CDR3 coding sequence is TGTGCCAGCAGTTTAGACCCACGGGGTGAGCAGTTCTTC. The encoded protein is CASSLDPRGEQFF.

V is TRBV4-3 and J is TRBJ2-1; 9 nucleotides line up with TRBD1. Germline CDR1 is LGHNA and CDR2 is YSLEER. The CDR3 length is 17 residues. The V and J ends lost 6 bases and 0 bases, in that order; junction bases with no gene match: 9. Here the CDR3 reads CASSRDRVDLSYNEQFF. The CDR3, as DNA: TGCGCCAGCAGTAGGGACAGGGTTGACCTCTCCTACAATGAGCAGTTCTTC.

V and J are TRBV7-2 and TRBJ1-1; 7 bases are a match to TRBD1. Germline V gene sequence: CDR1 SGHTA, CDR2 FQGNSA. The CDR3 sequence is 14 residues long. Trimming took 1 base from V and 6 from J; bases not matched to a gene: 5. This CDR3 reads CASSLGQGKPEAFF. In DNA form, the CDR3 reads TGTGCCAGCAGCTTAGGACAGGGCAAACCTGAAGCTTTCTTT. Full variable domain (remainder filled in from reference TRBV7-2 and TRBJ1-1): GAGVSQSPSNKVTEKGKDVELRCDPISGHTALYWYRQSLGQGLEFLIYFQGNSAPDKSGLPSDRFSAERTGGSVSTLTIQRTQQEDSAVYLCASSLGQGKPEAFFGQGTRLTVV.

The chain is built from TRBV5-1 and TRBJ1-4; 9 bases align to TRBD1. The J segment lost 2 bases and the V segment lost 0 bases, leaving 5 bases of the junction unmatched. CDR1 is SGHRS and CDR2 is YFSETQ in the germline V gene. The CDR3 totals 17 residues. CDR3 DNA: TGCGCCAGCAGCTTGGATGGGACAGGGACGACTAATGAAAAACTGTTTTTT. As protein: CASSLDGTGTTNEKLFF.

J is TRBJ1-3 and V is TRBV5-1, with 7 bases identical to TRBD1. The V gene's germline CDR1 is SGHRS and CDR2 YFSETQ. CDR3 size: 19 residues. V trimming: 0 bases; J trimming: 0 bases; junction bases outside the gene matches: 12. CDR3 sequence: CASSLGQGVVPSSGNTIYF. CDR3 nucleotide sequence: TGCGCCAGCAGCTTGGGGCAGGGGGTAGTACCCTCCTCTGGAAACACCATATATTTT. The entire variable domain, with the rest obtained from reference TRBV5-1 and TRBJ1-3, is as follows: KAGVTQTPRYLIKTRGQQVTLSCSPISGHRSVSWYQQTPGQGLQFLFEYFSETQRNKGNFPGRFSGRQFSNSRSEMNVSTLELGDSALYLCASSLGQGVVPSSGNTIYFGEGSWLTVV.

The CDR3 sequence is CASSLKWRLAGNLIGDTQYF. The DNA of the CDR3 is TGTGCCAGCAGTTTAAAGTGGAGACTAGCGGGTAATTTAATCGGAGATACGCAGTATTTT. The chain links TRBV27 to TRBJ2-3; 10 positions match TRBD2. V was clipped by 2 bases and J by 5 bases; unmatched bases: 19. The germline CDR1 and CDR2 sequences are MNHEY and SMNVEV (reference sequence). The CDR3 has 20 amino acids.

The chain combines TRBV5-1 with TRBJ2-3; 7 nucleotides match TRBD2. The CDR3 loop spans 17 amino acids. Trimming took 0 bases from V and 5 from J; bases not matched to a gene: 12. Germline assignment: CDR1 SGHRS and CDR2 YFSETQ. This CDR3 is CASSLDRGSGAGDTQYF. DNA for the CDR3: TGCGCCAGCAGCTTGGACCGGGGCAGCGGGGCTGGAGATACGCAGTATTTT.

This clone was counted once. V and J are TRBV7-9 and TRBJ1-1, with 7 bases lining up with TRBD1. Per the germline V gene, CDR1 is SEHNR and CDR2 is FQNEAQ (reference sequence). J lost 0 bases, V lost 5 bases, and 9 bases had no gene match. The CDR3 runs to 16 residues. CDR3 nucleotide sequence: TGTGCCAGCAGCCCTACCTGGGGACAGCTGAACACTGAAGCTTTCTTT. Its protein is CASSPTWGQLNTEAFF.

V gene TRBV27 combines with J gene TRBJ2-7; 8 bases agree with TRBD1. CDR3 size: 14 residues. Unmatched junction bases numbered 6, after V lost 7 bases and J lost 1 base. Germline-derived CDR1 and CDR2 are MNHEY and SMNVEV (reference sequence). The CDR3 DNA reads TGTGCCAGCACCCTGACAGGGGCGTCCTACGAGCAGTACTTC. Its protein product is CASTLTGASYEQYF.

V gene TRBV5-6 combines with J gene TRBJ2-1, with 7 bases matching TRBD2. Trimming cost V 1 base and J 8 bases; bases outside gene matches: 12. Per the germline V gene, CDR1 is SGHDT and CDR2 is YYEEEE. There are 16 residues in the CDR3. This CDR3 is CASSLNLGLKSDEQFF. In DNA form, the CDR3 reads TGTGCCAGCAGCTTGAATTTGGGACTAAAGTCCGATGAGCAGTTCTTC.

The chain has TRBV28 and TRBJ2-2; D uncertain. Germline V gene lookup returns CDR1 MDHEN and CDR2 SYDVKM. V lost 3 bases and J lost 4, with 12 bases in between. The CDR3 consists of 15 residues. CDR3 sequence: CASSLYPSGTGELFF. The CDR3 coding sequence is TGTGCCAGCAGTTTGTACCCCTCGGGCACCGGGGAGCTGTTTTTT.

The gene calls are TRBV4-1 and TRBJ2-5; D remains unclear. Germline values: CDR1 MGHRA, CDR2 YSYEKL. This CDR3 spans 14 amino acids. Trimming pared 4 bases from V and 1 base from J, leaving 10 bases between. The CDR3 protein is CASSLRRGQETQYF. The DNA of the CDR3 is TGCGCCAGCAGCCTGCGTAGAGGCCAAGAGACCCAGTACTTC.

The gene calls are TRBV9 and TRBJ2-5; 9 positions agree with TRBD1. Per the germline V gene, CDR1 is SGDLS and CDR2 is YYNGEE. This CDR3 comprises 16 residues. V lost 0 bases, J lost 4 bases, and 7 bases stayed unmatched. The CDR3 protein is CASSVEMGQGGETQYF. CDR3 nucleotides: TGTGCCAGCAGCGTAGAGATGGGACAGGGTGGAGAGACCCAGTACTTC.

The chain joins TRBV19 to TRBJ2-3; possibly TRBD2 for D (6 bases). This CDR3 has 15 amino acids. Trimming took off 3 bases at V and 1 base at J, with 11 bases between the two ends. In germline, CDR1 is LNHDA, CDR2 SQIVND (reference sequence). In DNA, the CDR3 is TGTGCCAGTAGTATTATGGCTAGCGGCACAGATACGCAGTATTTT. Protein sequence: CASSIMASGTDTQYF.

This chain connects TRBV15 to TRBJ2-1, with D possibly being TRBD2 (6 bases). CDR3 length: 16 amino acids. The germline V and J ends were trimmed by 0 bases and 4 bases, with 13 bases remaining between them. From germline, CDR1 is LNHNV and CDR2 YYDKDF (reference sequence). CDR3 nucleotides: TGTGCCACCAGCAGAGATCTGGGCGGGGAATACAATGAGCAGTTCTTC. Amino acids: CATSRDLGGEYNEQFF.

V is TRBV4-1 and J is TRBJ2-7; a possible D gene is TRBD2 (5 bases). The CDR3 has 13 residues. Germline V gene sequence: CDR1 MGHRA, CDR2 YSYEKL. V was trimmed by 4 bases and J by 1 base, leaving 8 bases between them. CDR3 protein: CASSPGLSYEQYF. The CDR3 region has the DNA TGCGCCAGCAGCCCGGGGTTGTCCTACGAGCAGTACTTC.

The rearrangement links TRBV6-1 to TRBJ2-1, with 8 bases fitting TRBD2. Germline loops: CDR1 MNHNS, CDR2 SASEGT. The CDR3 has 14 amino acids. With 4 bases clipped from V and 7 bases from J, the junction kept 6 bases outside the gene matches. The CDR3 nucleotides are TGTGCCAGCAGTGTGGCGGGAGGAAGGAATGAGCAGTTCTTC. As protein: CASSVAGGRNEQFF.

Concerning this clone itself: This CDR3 is also generated by other DNA sequences in the sample. The chain recombines TRBV9 with TRBJ2-7; 9 positions agree with TRBD1. V was clipped by 2 bases and J by 4 bases; unmatched bases: 4. Germline assignment: CDR1 SGDLS and CDR2 YYNGEE. The CDR3 runs 14 residues. Here the CDR3 reads CASSVGTGPYEQYF. Written as DNA, the CDR3 is TGTGCCAGCAGCGTGGGGACAGGGCCGTACGAGCAGTACTTC.

V gene TRBV7-8 combines with J gene TRBJ2-3, with 8 bases aligning to TRBD2. The germline CDR1 and CDR2 sequences are SGHVS and FQNEAQ. Trimming cost V 5 bases and J 1 base; bases outside gene matches: 8. This CDR3 contains 16 residues. CDR3 amino acids: CASSNPGLEGTDTQYF. The CDR3, as DNA: TGTGCCAGCAGCAACCCGGGACTAGAGGGCACAGATACGCAGTATTTT.